This TCR beta chain was captured in a study of regulatory T cells in long-lasting Graves disease. Findings of the study overall: Favored usage of TRBV28, TRBJ1-2 and TRBJ2-5 was recorded in persistent disease.

Time point here: persistent/refractory GD, antithyroid drugs over 5 years with positive TRAb. RNA isolated from PBMCs was used to make the TCR library. Approximately 9.9-milliliter peripheral blood samples went into EDTA tubes. This clonotype was seen many times. Antigen: not known. Germline-derived CDR1 and CDR2 are MNHNS and SASEGT. Trimming took off 7 bases at V and 0 bases at J, with 18 bases between the two ends. The length of the CDR3 is 16 residues. Arm-PCR of CDR3 regions and iRepertoire HTBI primers were used to build TCR beta libraries. A single record per CDR3 protein comes from TCRdb applying MiXCR to the multiplex PCR reads. This sample has about 430,000 distinct CDR3 sequences, with over 20% found just once.

The rearrangement links TRBV6-1 to TRBJ1-1; D gene ambiguous. This specimen consisted of peripheral blood mononuclear cells (PBMCs), obtained when the disease was refractory, from a patient treated with antithyroid drugs. The receptor was isolated from a female donor with Graves disease. The CDR3 here is CASTRRADALNTEAFF. The CDR3 DNA reads as TGTGCCAGCACCAGACGGGCGGATGCCTTGAACACTGAAGCTTTCTTT.